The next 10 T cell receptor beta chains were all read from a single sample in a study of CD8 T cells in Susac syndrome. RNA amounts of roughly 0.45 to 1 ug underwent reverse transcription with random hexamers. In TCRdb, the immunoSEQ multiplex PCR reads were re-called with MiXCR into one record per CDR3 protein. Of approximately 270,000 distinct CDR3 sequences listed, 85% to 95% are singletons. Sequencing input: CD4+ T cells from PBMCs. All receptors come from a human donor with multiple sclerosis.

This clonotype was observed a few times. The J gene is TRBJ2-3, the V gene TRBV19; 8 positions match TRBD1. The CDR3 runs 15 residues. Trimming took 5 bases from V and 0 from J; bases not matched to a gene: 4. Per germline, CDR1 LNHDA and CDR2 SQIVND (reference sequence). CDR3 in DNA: TGTGCCAGTAGTGGTCGGACAGGGAGCACAGATACGCAGTATTTT. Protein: CASSGRTGSTDTQYF.

The chain's CDR3 is CASRWTGAGANVLTF. The CDR3 nucleotides read TGTGCCAGCAGGTGGACAGGGGCTGGGGCCAACGTCCTGACTTTC. This chain connects TRBV6-5 to TRBJ2-6; 9 nucleotides agree with TRBD1. The CDR3 consists of 15 residues. J gave up 2 bases and V 6 bases, and 2 bases lay outside the gene matches. In germline, CDR1 is MNHEY, CDR2 SVGAGI.

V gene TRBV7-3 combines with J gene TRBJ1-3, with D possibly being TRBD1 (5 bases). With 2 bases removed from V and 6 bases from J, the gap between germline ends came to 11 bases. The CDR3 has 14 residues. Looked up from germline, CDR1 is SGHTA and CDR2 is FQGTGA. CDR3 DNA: TGTGCCAGCAGCTTACTCAGGGTTGAAAACACCATATATTTT. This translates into CASSLLRVENTIYF.

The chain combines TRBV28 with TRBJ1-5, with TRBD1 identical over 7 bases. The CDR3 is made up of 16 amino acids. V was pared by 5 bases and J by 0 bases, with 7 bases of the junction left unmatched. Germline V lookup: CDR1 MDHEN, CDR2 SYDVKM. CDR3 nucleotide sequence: TGTGCCAGCAGTACCTTGGGACAGTCTAGCAATCAGCCCCAGCATTTT. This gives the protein CASSTLGQSSNQPQHF.

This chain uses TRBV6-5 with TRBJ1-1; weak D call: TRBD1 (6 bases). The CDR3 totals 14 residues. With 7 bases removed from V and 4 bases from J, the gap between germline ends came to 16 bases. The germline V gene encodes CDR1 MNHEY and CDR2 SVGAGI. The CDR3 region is CASNRGLRGTEAFF. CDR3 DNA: TGTGCCAGCAACCGGGGGCTTCGGGGCACTGAAGCTTTCTTT.

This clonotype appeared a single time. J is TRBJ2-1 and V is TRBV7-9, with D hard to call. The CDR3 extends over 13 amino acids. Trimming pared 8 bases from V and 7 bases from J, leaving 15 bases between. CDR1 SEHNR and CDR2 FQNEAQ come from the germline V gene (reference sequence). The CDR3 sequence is CASLGLRGNEQFF. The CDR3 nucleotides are TGTGCCAGCCTCGGGCTCCGTGGGAATGAGCAGTTCTTC.

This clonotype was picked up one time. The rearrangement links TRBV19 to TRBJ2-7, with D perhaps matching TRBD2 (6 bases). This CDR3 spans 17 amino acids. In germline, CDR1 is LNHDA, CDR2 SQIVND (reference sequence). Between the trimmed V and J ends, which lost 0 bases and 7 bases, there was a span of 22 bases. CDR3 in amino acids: CASSIDRPGDFRGEQYV. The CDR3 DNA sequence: TGTGCCAGTAGTATAGATCGGCCGGGGGATTTCCGAGGGGAGCAGTACGTC.

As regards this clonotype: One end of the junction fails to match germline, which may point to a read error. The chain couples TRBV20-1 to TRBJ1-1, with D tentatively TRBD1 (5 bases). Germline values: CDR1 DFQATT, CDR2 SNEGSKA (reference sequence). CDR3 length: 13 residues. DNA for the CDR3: TGCAGCGCTAAAGGGGTTCTTAACACTGAAGCTTTCTTT. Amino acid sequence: CSAKGVLNTEAFF.

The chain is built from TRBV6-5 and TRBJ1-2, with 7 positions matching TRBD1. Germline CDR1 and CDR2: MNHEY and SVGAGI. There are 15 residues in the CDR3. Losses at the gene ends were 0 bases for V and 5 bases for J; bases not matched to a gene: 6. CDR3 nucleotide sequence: TGTGCCAGCAGTTACTCAATAGCAGGGGGGTATGGCTACACCTTC. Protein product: CASSYSIAGGYGYTF.

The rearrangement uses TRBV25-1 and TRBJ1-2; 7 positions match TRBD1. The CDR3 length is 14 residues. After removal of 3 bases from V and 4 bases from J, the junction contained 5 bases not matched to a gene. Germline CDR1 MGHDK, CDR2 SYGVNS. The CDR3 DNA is TGTGCCAGCAGTGAGCCGACAGGGCTCTATGGCTACACCTTC. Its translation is CASSEPTGLYGYTF.